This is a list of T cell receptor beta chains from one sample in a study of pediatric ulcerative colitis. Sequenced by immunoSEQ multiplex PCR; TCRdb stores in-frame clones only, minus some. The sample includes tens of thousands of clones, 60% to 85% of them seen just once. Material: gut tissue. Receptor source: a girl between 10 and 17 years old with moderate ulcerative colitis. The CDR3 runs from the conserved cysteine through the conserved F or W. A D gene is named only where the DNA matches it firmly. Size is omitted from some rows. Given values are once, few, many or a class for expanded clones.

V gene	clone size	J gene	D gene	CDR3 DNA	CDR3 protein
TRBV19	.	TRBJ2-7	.	TGTGCCAGTAGTTTAATCACAGGGACCGAGCAGTACTTC	CASSLITGTEQYF
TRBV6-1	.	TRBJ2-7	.	TGTGCCAGCAGTCAGCGGGCAACAGGGGACGAGCAGTACTTC	CASSQRATGDEQYF
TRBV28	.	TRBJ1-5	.	TGTGCCAGCAGTTCCCCCACCGACAGCTTGAGCAATCAGCCCCAGCATTTT	CASSSPTDSLSNQPQHF
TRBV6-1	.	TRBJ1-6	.	TGTGCCAGCACCCTCGGGGGGATAGAGTATTCACCCCTCCACTTT	CASTLGGIEYSPLHF
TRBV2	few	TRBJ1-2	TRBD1	TGTGCCAGCAGTGCAGGGGGGAATAACTATGGCTACACCTTC	CASSAGGNNYGYTF
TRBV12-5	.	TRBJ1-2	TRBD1	TGTGCTAGTGGTCAACTCCCGGGACAGGGTCCCTCTAACTATGGCTACACCTTC	CASGQLPGQGPSNYGYTF
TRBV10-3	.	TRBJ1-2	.	TGTGCCATCAGTGAGTCGACGAAGGGCCCCAACTATGGCTACACCTTC	CAISESTKGPNYGYTF
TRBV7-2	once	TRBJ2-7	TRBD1	TGTGCCAGCAGCTTCAGGGACAGTTTCATCTACGAGCAGTACTTC	CASSFRDSFIYEQYF
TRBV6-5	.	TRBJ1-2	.	TGTGCCAGCAGTTACGGGGCAGGGCCTACCTATGGCTACACCTTC	CASSYGAGPTYGYTF
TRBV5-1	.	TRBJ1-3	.	TGCGCCAGCAGCTTGGACGTCGGCGGGGGAAACACCATATATTTT	CASSLDVGGGNTIYF
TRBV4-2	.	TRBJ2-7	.	TGTGCCAGCAGCCAAGAAACGACACCAAACTACCCCTACGAGCAGTACTTC	CASSQETTPNYPYEQYF
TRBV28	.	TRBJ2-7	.	TGTGCCAGCAGGGAGGTGGGGGGGCGACAGTGGGAGCAGTACTTC	CASREVGGRQWEQYF
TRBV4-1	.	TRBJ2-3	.	TGCGCCAGCAGCCAAGGAGATCCCACAGATACGCAGTATTTT	CASSQGDPTDTQYF
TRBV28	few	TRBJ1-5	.	TGTGCCAGCAGTTTGGAGACTCAGCCCCAGCATTTT	CASSLETQPQHF
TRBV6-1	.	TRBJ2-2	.	TGTGCCAGCAGTGAAGCAGTAGGGCTAAACACCGGGGAGCTGTTTTTT	CASSEAVGLNTGELFF
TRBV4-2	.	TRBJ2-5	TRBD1	TGTGCCAGCAGCCAAGAAGGGAACAGGGGCCGAGGTGAGACCCAGTACTTC	CASSQEGNRGRGETQYF
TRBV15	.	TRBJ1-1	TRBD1	TGTGCCACCAGCAGTGGACAGGGGCTGAACACTGAAGCTTTCTTT	CATSSGQGLNTEAFF
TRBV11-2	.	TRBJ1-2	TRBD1	TGTGCCAGCAGCTTAGATAAGGGGGCGGGCGGCTACACCTTC	CASSLDKGAGGYTF
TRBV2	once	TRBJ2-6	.	TGTGCCAGCGATCGGGGGTCTGGGGCCAACGTCCTGACTTTC	CASDRGSGANVLTF
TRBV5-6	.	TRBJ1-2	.	TGTGCCAGCAGCCTCCGCGGGACACTACAGGGCGGCTACACCTTC	CASSLRGTLQGGYTF
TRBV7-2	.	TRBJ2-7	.	TGTGCCAGCAGCCCCGGGCCCAGGGGAGCCGAGCAGTACTTC	CASSPGPRGAEQYF
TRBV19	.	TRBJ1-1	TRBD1	TGTGCCAGTAGTATAGGAGACAGGGGAACTGAAGCTTTCTTT	CASSIGDRGTEAFF
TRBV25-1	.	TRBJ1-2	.	TGTGCCAGCACCTCGACAGGCTTATATGGCTACACCTTC	CASTSTGLYGYTF
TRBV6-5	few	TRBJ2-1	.	TGTGCCAGCAGTTCCCGAGGAGCGACGGGGCTGGATGAGCAGTTCTTC	CASSSRGATGLDEQFF
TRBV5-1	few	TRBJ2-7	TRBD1	TGCGCCAGCAGCCTGACAGGGATCTCCTACGAGCAGTACTTC	CASSLTGISYEQYF
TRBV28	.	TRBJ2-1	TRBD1	TGTGCCAGCAGTTCCCTGGACAGGGACGGTGAGCAGTTCTTC	CASSSLDRDGEQFF
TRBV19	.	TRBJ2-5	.	TGTGCCAGTAGTATTGGGGGACATCGACAAGAGACCCAGTACTTC	CASSIGGHRQETQYF
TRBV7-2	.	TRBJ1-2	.	TGTGCCAGCAGCTTAGCGGGGTCCTATGGCTACACCTTC	CASSLAGSYGYTF
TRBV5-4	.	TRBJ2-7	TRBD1	TGTGCCTACACCGGGACAGGCCCCTACGAGCAGTACTTC	CAYTGTGPYEQYF
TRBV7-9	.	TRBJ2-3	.	TGTGCCAGCAGACCTAGACTAGTTGGGCCGCAGTATTTT	CASRPRLVGPQYF
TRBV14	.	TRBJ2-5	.	TGTGCCAGCAGCCAACCAAGGGGATTTGGAGAGACCCAGTACTTC	CASSQPRGFGETQYF
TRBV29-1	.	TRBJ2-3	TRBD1	TGCAGCGTCGACAGGGGCGGCACAGATACGCAGTATTTT	CSVDRGGTDTQYF
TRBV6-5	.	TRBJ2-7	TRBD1	TGTGCCAGCAGTTCATCACAGGGGTACGAGCAGTACTTC	CASSSSQGYEQYF
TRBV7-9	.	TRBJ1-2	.	TGTGCCAGCAGCTACTCCTCGGGGGACTACTATGGCTACACCTTC	CASSYSSGDYYGYTF
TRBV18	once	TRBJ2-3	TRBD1	TGTGCCAGCTCACTACTAGGGGGCTTTGGCACAGATACGCAGTATTTT	CASSLLGGFGTDTQYF
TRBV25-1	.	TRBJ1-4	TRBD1	TGTGCCAGCAGTCGAGACAGGGTGGGCGAAAAACTGTTTTTT	CASSRDRVGEKLFF
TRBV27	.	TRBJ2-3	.	TGTGCCAGCAGCTCACATTCGTACACTAGCACAGATACGCAGTATTTT	CASSSHSYTSTDTQYF
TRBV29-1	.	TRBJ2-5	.	TGCAGCGCTCGGACGGACCAAGAGACCCAGTACTTC	CSARTDQETQYF
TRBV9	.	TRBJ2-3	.	TGTGCCAGCAGCGTCGCCCCCGGGGCTTCTGGGGCAGATACGCAGTATTTT	CASSVAPGASGADTQYF
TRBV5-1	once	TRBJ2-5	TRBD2	TGCGCCAGCAGCCCAGGACTAGCGGCTTCCCAAGAGACCCAGTACTTC	CASSPGLAASQETQYF
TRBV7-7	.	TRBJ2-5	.	TGTGCCAGCAGCTCGGGCCCCTTTCAAGAGACCCAGTACTTC	CASSSGPFQETQYF
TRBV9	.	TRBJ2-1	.	TGTGCCAGCAGCCGGGACAATGAGCAGTTCTTC	CASSRDNEQFF
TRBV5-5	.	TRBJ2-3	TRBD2	TGTGCCAGCAGTAGGTCGGGAGGGCCAGATACGCAGTATTTT	CASSRSGGPDTQYF
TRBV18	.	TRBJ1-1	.	TGTGCCAGCTCAGCGGACGAGGAAACTGAAGCTTTCTTT	CASSADEETEAFF
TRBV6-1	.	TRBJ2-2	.	TGTGCCAGCAGTGAAAGGTGGGAGGAGCTGTTTTTT	CASSERWEELFF
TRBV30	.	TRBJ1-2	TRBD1	TGTGCCTGGAGTGGTTCGACAGGGGAAGGCTACACCTTC	CAWSGSTGEGYTF
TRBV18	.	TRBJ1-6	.	TGTGCCAGCCACTCTTCAGACGGGTCACCCCTCCACTTT	CASHSSDGSPLHF
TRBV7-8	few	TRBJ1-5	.	TGTGCCAGCAGCTTAAGCCGGGGTCAGCCCCAGCATTTT	CASSLSRGQPQHF
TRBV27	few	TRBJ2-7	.	TGTGCCAGCAGTTTCTCCGGGACTCCTTCCTACGAGCAGTACTTC	CASSFSGTPSYEQYF
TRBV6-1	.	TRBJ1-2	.	TGTGCCAGCAGTGAACCCCCGCATAACTATGGCTACACCTTC	CASSEPPHNYGYTF
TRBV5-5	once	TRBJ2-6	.	TGTGCCAGCAGGACGCAATCTGGGGCCAACGTCCTGACTTTC	CASRTQSGANVLTF